This T cell receptor (beta chain) is from a study of naive and memory T cell subsets. An equimolar mix of two oligonucleotides served as the beta constant-region primer for TRBC1 and TRBC2. The ligated cDNA underwent four PCR rounds using SP2 and nested alpha and beta constant-region primers. TCRdb redid the calling of the UMI-ligation and nested PCR reads with MiXCR, one entry per CDR3 protein. The sample records roughly 150,000 distinct CDR3 sequences, roughly a fifth being singletons. General study points: No ground truth validated the naive and memory repertoire findings. From naive to CM, EM and EMRA, diversity decreased and Gini increased. Possibly reflecting memory cells re-expressing CD45RA, a few larger clonotypes occurred in naive repertoires, especially CD8.

This clonotype was counted a few times. Its cognate antigen is unknown. V shed 4 bases and J shed 5 bases, with 14 bases lying between them. CDR1 and CDR2 from the germline V gene are LGHDT and YNNKEL (reference sequence). This CDR3 has 15 amino acids. This receptor was identified in a human donor in good health. J is TRBJ1-4 and V is TRBV3-1; D is uncertain. The specimen sequenced was naive CD8+ T cells from blood. In DNA, the CDR3 is TGTGCCAGCAGCCCTGTTTTCGGACGAAATGAAAAACTGTTTTTT. Amino acids: CASSPVFGRNEKLFF.